The clone carrying this T cell receptor beta chain came up a few times. The data originate from a study of blood T cells in healthy people across ages. A second PCR of roughly 7 to 11 cycles used a sample-barcoded 5' primer and a J-beta primer mix. One entry per CDR3 protein, called by TCRdb with MiXCR from the 5' RACE reads. This table has some 690,000 distinct CDR3 sequences, about 24% appearing once. The specimen sequenced was blood. The sequence was obtained from a man aged 65-85 years in good health.

CDR3 bases: TGTGCCAGCAGCCCCCTGATCGGACAGGGGAACGATGAGCAGTTCTTC. Amino acids: CASSPLIGQGNDEQFF. The chain employs TRBV5-5 and TRBJ2-5; 9 bases agree with TRBD1. The J call may be mistaken, given a closer DNA end match to TRBJ2-1. This CDR3 has 16 amino acids. Germline CDR1 reads SGHKS; CDR2 reads YYEKEE (reference sequence).